One and the same sample provided the 14 T cell receptor beta chains below, sequenced in a study of CD8+ T cells in alopecia areata. Described treatment: oral pan-JAK inhibitor, 5-10 mg twice daily. Following extraction, RNA underwent reverse transcription to cDNA, which served as the sequencing template. This table comes from immunoSEQ multiplex PCR, and its TCRdb copy is limited to in-frame clones, with some not included. Of about 42,000 clones in the sample, 92% were seen once. Sequencing was performed on CD8+ T cells sorted from blood, taken at week 24, from a patient treated with tofacitinib. The source of these receptors is a human donor with alopecia areata.

This clone was picked up one time. The chain combines TRBV4-1 with TRBJ2-3; TRBD2 matches 7 bases. V trimming: 8 bases; J trimming: 6 bases; junction bases outside the gene matches: 17. Germline CDR1 is MGHRA and CDR2 is YSYEKL. This CDR3 spans 16 amino acids. The CDR3 DNA reads TGCGCCAGCTGCCCCCGACTAGCCACCCTGAAGGATACGCAGTATTTT. It yields the protein CASCPRLATLKDTQYF.

This clone was seen once. This rearrangement joins TRBV2 to TRBJ2-1, with D unclear. V was trimmed by 8 bases and J by 0 bases, leaving 11 bases between them. Germline assignment: CDR1 SNHLY and CDR2 FYNNEI. This CDR3 is built from 14 residues. The CDR3, as DNA: TGTGCCAGCTCTCTACCAGGCTCCTACAATGAGCAGTTCTTC. This encodes CASSLPGSYNEQFF.

The rearrangement links TRBV28 to TRBJ2-7; 8 nucleotides match TRBD1. The CDR3 is 15 amino acids. After removal of 3 bases from V and 1 base from J, the junction contained 5 bases not matched to a gene. CDR1 and CDR2 (germline): MDHEN, SYDVKM. The CDR3 DNA sequence: TGTGCCAGCAGTTTGACAGGGGAAGGGTCCTACGAGCAGTACTTC. Amino acid sequence: CASSLTGEGSYEQYF.

Comment on this clone: An end of the junction differs from the germline gene, which may be a read error. The chain couples TRBV30 to TRBJ2-2; D is perhaps TRBD1 (5 bases). The CDR3 totals 11 residues. Germline V CDR1 and CDR2: GTSNPN, SVGIG (reference sequence). The DNA for the CDR3 is TGTGCCTGGAGTGTAGATGAGACAGTCCTTTTT. Protein product: CAWSVDETVLF.

The chain employs TRBV7-9 and TRBJ2-3; D not certain. Between the trimmed V and J ends, which lost 2 bases and 13 bases, there was a span of 13 bases. This CDR3 spans 12 amino acids. Per the germline V gene, CDR1 is SEHNR and CDR2 is FQNEAQ (reference sequence). The CDR3 region has the DNA TGTGCCAGCAGCTTAAGTTTGATATTCGAGTATTTT. Amino acid sequence: CASSLSLIFEYF.

Regarding this clone: One end of the junction does not line up with germline, which may come from a read error. The J gene is TRBJ2-7, the V gene TRBV29-1; D may be TRBD1 or TRBD2 (6 bases each). Germline CDR1 is SQVTM and CDR2 is ANQGSEA. This CDR3 region has 12 residues. The CDR3 DNA is TGCAGCGTTACAGAACAGGGAGGCGAGCAGTGCTTC. Amino acid sequence: CSVTEQGGEQCF.

This chain links TRBV7-9 with TRBJ2-1, with D uncertain. This CDR3 has 12 residues. V was shortened by 3 bases and J by 5 bases, with 5 bases between the two germline ends. The germline V gene has CDR1 SEHNR and CDR2 FQNEAQ (reference sequence). The CDR3 DNA is TGTGCCAGCAGCTTCACAAACAATGAGCAGTTCTTC. Its protein product is CASSFTNNEQFF.

Turning to this clone: As the CDR3 is not closed by the conserved phenylalanine or tryptophan, this likely results from a read error. The chain joins TRBV5-4 to TRBJ2-7; the match to TRBD2 covers 9 bases. V dropped 5 bases and J dropped 2; count of bases not matched to a gene: 8. Germline CDR1 SGHNT, CDR2 YYREEE (reference sequence). The CDR3 covers 15 residues. The CDR3 region is CASSHWSSGTYEQYL. CDR3 nucleotide sequence: TGTGCCAGCAGTCACTGGTCTAGCGGGACCTACGAGCAGTACCTC.

This clone showed up just a few times. The V call is TRBV27, the J call TRBJ2-5, with TRBD2 as a possible D gene (7 bases). The germline V and J ends were trimmed by 1 base and 5 bases, with 14 bases remaining between them. The CDR3 spans 15 residues. CDR1 is MNHEY and CDR2 is SMNVEV in the germline V gene (reference sequence). The CDR3 DNA sequence: TGTGCCAGCAGTTTATTGGGGGGGGCAACCGAGACCCAGTACTTC. It specifies CASSLLGGATETQYF.

The chain has TRBV7-6 and TRBJ2-2; 10 bases are shared with TRBD1. Germline V gene sequence: CDR1 SGHVS, CDR2 FNYEAQ. Trimming removed 2 bases from V and 7 bases from J; junction bases left unmatched: 7. CDR3 length: 16 amino acids. CDR3 protein: CASSLPGTGVGGELFF. CDR3 coding DNA: TGTGCCAGCAGCTTACCGGGGACAGGGGTTGGCGGGGAGCTGTTTTTT.

J is TRBJ1-1 and V is TRBV6-5; D is uncertain. Looked up from germline, CDR1 is MNHEY and CDR2 is SVGAGI. This CDR3 comprises 15 residues. The ends were cut back, 0 bases at V and 0 bases at J, with 8 bases in the middle. The chain's CDR3 is CASSYSSYVNTEAFF. In nucleotides, the CDR3 is TGTGCCAGCAGTTACTCGAGCTACGTGAACACTGAAGCTTTCTTT.

The chain uses TRBV7-9 and TRBJ2-1; TRBD2 aligns across 12 bases. Losses at the gene ends were 8 bases for V and 8 bases for J; bases not matched to a gene: 4. CDR1 is SEHNR, CDR2 FQNEAQ, per germline (reference sequence). The length of the CDR3 is 13 residues. CDR3 in DNA: TGTGCCAGCGGGGGACTAGCGGGCCATGAGCAGTTCTTC. It is translated as CASGGLAGHEQFF.

This clone was counted a few times. The V gene is TRBV6-1, the J gene TRBJ2-1; 8 positions match TRBD2. The CDR3 has 15 residues. Germline-derived CDR1 and CDR2 are MNHNS and SASEGT. J was trimmed by 3 bases and V by 5 bases; bases with no gene match: 6. The CDR3 reads CASSFGSGVYNEQFF. CDR3 nucleotides: TGTGCCAGCAGTTTTGGTAGCGGGGTCTACAATGAGCAGTTCTTC.

V gene TRBV6-6 combines with J gene TRBJ2-4; 8 nucleotides match TRBD1. This CDR3 spans 15 amino acids. The trim removed 5 bases at V and 5 bases at J, leaving 8 bases unmatched. Germline assignment: CDR1 MNHNY and CDR2 SVGAGI (reference sequence). Here the CDR3 reads CASSPETGVENIQYF. CDR3 DNA: TGTGCCAGCAGTCCTGAGACAGGGGTCGAAAACATTCAGTACTTC.